The 4 T cell receptor beta chains below all came from one sample that was sequenced in a study of OX40 agonist ivuxolimab in advanced cancers. The repertoire was sequenced with immunoSEQ multiplex PCR; TCRdb's copy has only in-frame clones and lacks some. The sample has about 50,000 clones; 75% to 85% are singletons. Sequencing was performed on CD4+ or CD8+ T cells sorted from blood, taken in a trial of the OX40 agonist ivuxolimab. The receptors come from an adult with an advanced solid tumor such as melanoma, head and neck, liver or kidney cancer.

This chain links TRBV6-6 with TRBJ1-5, with D maybe TRBD1 (6 bases). Germline lookup yields CDR1 MNHNY and CDR2 SVGAGI (reference sequence). The V end was cut by 0 bases, the J end by 3 bases, with 9 bases between. The CDR3 is 15 amino acids. The CDR3 bases are TGTGCCAGCAGTTACTCGAACAGGGACAATCAGCCCCAGCATTTT. Translation gives CASSYSNRDNQPQHF.

This clone was seen a handful of times. V usage is TRBV4-3 and J usage is TRBJ1-5; the D is unclear. V shed 3 bases and J shed 5 bases, with 8 bases lying between them. Germline CDR1 is LGHNA and CDR2 is YSLEER. This CDR3 comprises 13 residues. CDR3 DNA sequence: TGCGCCAGCAGCCAGCGGAGAGATCAGCCCCAGCATTTT. Translating gives CASSQRRDQPQHF.

The CDR3 DNA reads TGTGCCAGCAAGGACAGGGAAAATCAGCCCCAGCATTTT. Encoded protein: CASKDRENQPQHF. The chain combines TRBV2 with TRBJ1-5, with TRBD1 identical over 8 bases. The germline CDR1 and CDR2 sequences are SNHLY and FYNNEI. The CDR3 runs 13 residues. J lost 4 bases, V lost 7 bases, and 3 bases had no gene match.

The chain joins TRBV4-1 to TRBJ2-2; D not resolved. The V and J ends lost 0 bases and 3 bases respectively, with 8 bases between them. CDR1 is MGHRA and CDR2 is YSYEKL in the germline V gene. This CDR3 is built from 15 residues. For the CDR3, the DNA is TGCGCCAGCAGCCAAGAGCCCCGGCACACCGGGGAGCTGTTTTTT. Its translation: CASSQEPRHTGELFF.